This T cell receptor (beta chain) comes out of a study of CD8+CD57+ T cells in acquired aplastic anemia. Study information: An average of roughly 2.9 ug of DNA was obtained from sorted CD4+ and CD8+ cells. Study-wide findings and caveats: Patients and controls had in common around 29 CD8+ CDR3 sequences.

This clonotype was picked up one time. Its target is unknown. Genomic DNA provided the template from which TCR beta VDJ and CDR3 profiles were obtained. TCRdb re-called the reads with MiXCR, one entry per CDR3 protein. The sample lists some 140,000 distinct CDR3 sequences; around half were seen once. Germline lookup yields CDR1 DFQATT and CDR2 SNEGSKA (reference sequence). The ends were cut back, 6 bases at V and 5 bases at J, with 13 bases in the middle. CDR3 length: 13 residues. All sequencing subjects had displayed CD8+CD57+ cell expansion on flow cytometry. Acquired aplastic anemia of severe grade affected all patients. No therapy had been given to the patients at the time of blood sampling.

This receptor was obtained from a human donor with aplastic anemia. Material: sorted CD4+, CD8+, or CD8+CD57+ T cells (not recorded which) from PBMCs. V and J are TRBV20-1 and TRBJ1-4; a weak D match, TRBD1 (5 bases). In nucleotides, the CDR3 is TGCAGTGCCTCGGGACTCACCAATGAAAAACTGTTTTTT. Its translation is CSASGLTNEKLFF.